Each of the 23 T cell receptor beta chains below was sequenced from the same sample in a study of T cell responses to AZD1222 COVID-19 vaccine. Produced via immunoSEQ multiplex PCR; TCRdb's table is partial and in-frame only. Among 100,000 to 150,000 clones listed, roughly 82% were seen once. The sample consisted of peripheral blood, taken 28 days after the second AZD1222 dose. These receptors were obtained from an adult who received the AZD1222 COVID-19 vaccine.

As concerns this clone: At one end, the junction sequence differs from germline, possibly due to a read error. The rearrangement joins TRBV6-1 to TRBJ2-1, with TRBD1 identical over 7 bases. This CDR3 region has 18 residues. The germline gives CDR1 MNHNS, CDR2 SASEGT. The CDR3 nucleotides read TGTGCCAGCAGCGAAGACAGCCGACCGGGACAGTACTTCAATGAGCAGTTCTTC. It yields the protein CASSEDSRPGQYFNEQFF.

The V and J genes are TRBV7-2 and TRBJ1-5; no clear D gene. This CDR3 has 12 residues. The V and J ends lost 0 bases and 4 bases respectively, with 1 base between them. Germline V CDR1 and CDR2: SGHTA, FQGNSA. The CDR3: CASSLANQPQHF. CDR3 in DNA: TGTGCCAGCAGCTTAGCGAATCAGCCCCAGCATTTT.

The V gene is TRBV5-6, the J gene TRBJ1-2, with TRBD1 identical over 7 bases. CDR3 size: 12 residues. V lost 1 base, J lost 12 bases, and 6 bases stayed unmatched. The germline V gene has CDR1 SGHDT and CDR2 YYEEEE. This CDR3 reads CASSLSNRGDTF. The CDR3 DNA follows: TGTGCCAGCAGCTTGAGTAACAGGGGTGACACCTTC.

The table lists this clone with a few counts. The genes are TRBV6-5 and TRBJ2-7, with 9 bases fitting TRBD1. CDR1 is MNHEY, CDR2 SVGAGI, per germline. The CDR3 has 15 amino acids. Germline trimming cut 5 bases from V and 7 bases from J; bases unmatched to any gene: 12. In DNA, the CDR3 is TGTGCCAGCAGTCAAAGGGACAGGGCCCTGGGGGAGCAGTACTTC. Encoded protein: CASSQRDRALGEQYF.

CDR3 in DNA: TGTGCCAGCAGCCCAGGAGGGAATAGCAATCAGCCCCAGCATTTT. Protein sequence: CASSPGGNSNQPQHF. J is TRBJ1-5 and V is TRBV5-6; D unresolved. Deletions cut 4 bases from V and 0 bases from J, with 11 bases between. Germline V gene lookup returns CDR1 SGHDT and CDR2 YYEEEE. CDR3 length: 15 amino acids.

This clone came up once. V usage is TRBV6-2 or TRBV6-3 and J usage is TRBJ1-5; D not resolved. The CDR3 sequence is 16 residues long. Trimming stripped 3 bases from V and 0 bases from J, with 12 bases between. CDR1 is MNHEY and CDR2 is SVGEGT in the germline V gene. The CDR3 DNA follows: TGTGCCAGCAGTTATCTGGAAGGGCGTAGCAATCAGCCCCAGCATTTT. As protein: CASSYLEGRSNQPQHF.

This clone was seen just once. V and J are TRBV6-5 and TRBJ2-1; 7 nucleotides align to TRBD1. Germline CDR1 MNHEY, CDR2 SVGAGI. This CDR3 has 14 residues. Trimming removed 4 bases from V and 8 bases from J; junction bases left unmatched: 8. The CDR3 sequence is CASSLIRGGYEQFF. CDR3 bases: TGTGCCAGCAGTTTGATCCGAGGGGGCTATGAGCAGTTCTTC.

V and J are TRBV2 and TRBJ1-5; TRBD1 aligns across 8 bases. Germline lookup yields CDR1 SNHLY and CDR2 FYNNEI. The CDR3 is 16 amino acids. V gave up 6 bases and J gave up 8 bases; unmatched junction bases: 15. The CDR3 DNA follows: TGTGCCAGCAGGACCGCACCGGGGACAGGAGGAGAGCCCCAGCATTTT. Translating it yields CASRTAPGTGGEPQHF.

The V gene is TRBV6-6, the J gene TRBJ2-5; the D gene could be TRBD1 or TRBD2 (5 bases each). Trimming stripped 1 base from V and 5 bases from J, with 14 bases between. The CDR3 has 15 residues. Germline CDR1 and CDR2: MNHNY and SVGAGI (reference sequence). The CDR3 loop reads CASSYLQVGVETQYF. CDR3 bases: TGTGCCAGCAGTTACTTACAGGTGGGGGTGGAGACCCAGTACTTC.

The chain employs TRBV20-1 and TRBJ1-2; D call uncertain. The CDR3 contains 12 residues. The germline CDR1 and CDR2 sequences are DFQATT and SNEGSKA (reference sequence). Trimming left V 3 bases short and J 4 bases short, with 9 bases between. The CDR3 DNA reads TGCAGTGCTAGTAGGCCGAGCTATGGCTACACCTTC. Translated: CSASRPSYGYTF.

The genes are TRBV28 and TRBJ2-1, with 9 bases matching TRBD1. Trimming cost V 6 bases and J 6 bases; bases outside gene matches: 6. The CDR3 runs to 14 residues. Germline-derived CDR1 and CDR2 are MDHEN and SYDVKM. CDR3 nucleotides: TGTGCCAGCAGCGTCGGACAGGGGATCAATGAGCAGTTCTTC. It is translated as CASSVGQGINEQFF.

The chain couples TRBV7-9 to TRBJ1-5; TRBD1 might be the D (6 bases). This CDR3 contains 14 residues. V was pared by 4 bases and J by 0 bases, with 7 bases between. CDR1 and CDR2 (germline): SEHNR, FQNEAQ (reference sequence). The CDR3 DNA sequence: TGTGCCAGCAGCTCGGACAGTAGCAATCAGCCCCAGCATTTT. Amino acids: CASSSDSSNQPQHF.

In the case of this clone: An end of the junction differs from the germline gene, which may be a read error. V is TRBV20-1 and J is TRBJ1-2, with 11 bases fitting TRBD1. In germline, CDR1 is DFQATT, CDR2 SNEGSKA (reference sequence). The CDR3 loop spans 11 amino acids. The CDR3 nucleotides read TGCAGTGCTCAGTGGGGACAGGGGGGGAACTTC. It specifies CSAQWGQGGNF.

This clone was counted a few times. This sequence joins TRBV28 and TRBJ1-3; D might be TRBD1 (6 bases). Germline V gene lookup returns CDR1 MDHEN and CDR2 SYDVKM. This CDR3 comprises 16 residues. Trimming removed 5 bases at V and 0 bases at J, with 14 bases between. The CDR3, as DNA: TGTGCCAGCAGTCCCCCACAGGGACTCTCTGGAAACACCATATATTTT. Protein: CASSPPQGLSGNTIYF.

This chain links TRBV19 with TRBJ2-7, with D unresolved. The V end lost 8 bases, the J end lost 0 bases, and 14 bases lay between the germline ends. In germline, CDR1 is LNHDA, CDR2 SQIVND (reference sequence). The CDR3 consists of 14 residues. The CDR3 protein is CASRSGASSYEQYF. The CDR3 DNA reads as TGTGCCAGTCGGTCGGGCGCCTCCTCCTACGAGCAGTACTTC.

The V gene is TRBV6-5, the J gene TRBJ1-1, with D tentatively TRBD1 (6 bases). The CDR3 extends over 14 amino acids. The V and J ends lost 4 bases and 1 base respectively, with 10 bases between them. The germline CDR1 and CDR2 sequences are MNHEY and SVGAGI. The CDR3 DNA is TGTGCCAGCAGTTTAGCGGGGGCGAACACTGAAGCTTTCTTT. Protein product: CASSLAGANTEAFF.

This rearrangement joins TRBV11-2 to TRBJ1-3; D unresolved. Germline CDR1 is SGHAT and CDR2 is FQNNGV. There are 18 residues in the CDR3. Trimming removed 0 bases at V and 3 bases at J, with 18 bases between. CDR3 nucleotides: TGTGCCAGCAGCTTAGATCAGTCGGCGGCAGGCATTGGAAACACCATATATTTT. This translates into CASSLDQSAAGIGNTIYF.

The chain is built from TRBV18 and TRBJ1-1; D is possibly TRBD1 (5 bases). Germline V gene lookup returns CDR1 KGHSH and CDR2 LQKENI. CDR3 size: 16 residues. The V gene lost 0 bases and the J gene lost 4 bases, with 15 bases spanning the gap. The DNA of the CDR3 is TGTGCCAGCTCACCACCGGGAAGGGGAGAGGGCACTGAAGCTTTCTTT. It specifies CASSPPGRGEGTEAFF.

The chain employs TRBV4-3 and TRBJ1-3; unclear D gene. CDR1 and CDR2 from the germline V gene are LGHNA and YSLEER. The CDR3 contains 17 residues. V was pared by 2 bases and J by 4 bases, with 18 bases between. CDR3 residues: CASSQTGTAASGNTIYF. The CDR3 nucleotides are TGCGCCAGCAGCCAAACGGGTACAGCTGCGAGCGGAAACACCATATATTTT.

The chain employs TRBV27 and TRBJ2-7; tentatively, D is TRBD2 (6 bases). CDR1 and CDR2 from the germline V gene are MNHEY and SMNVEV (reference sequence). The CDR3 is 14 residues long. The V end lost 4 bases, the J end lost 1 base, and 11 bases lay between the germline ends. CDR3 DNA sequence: TGTGCCAGCAGTTCCCGGACTACTTCCTACGAGCAGTACTTC. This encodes CASSSRTTSYEQYF.

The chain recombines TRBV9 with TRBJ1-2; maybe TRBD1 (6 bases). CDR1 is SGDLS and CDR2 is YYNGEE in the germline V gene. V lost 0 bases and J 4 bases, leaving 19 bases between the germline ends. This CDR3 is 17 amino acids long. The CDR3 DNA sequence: TGTGCCAGCAGCGTAGAGGGGTTGGGGGCGCTAGGCTATGGCTACACCTTC. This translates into CASSVEGLGALGYGYTF. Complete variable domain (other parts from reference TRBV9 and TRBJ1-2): DSGVTQTPKHLITATGQRVTLRCSPRSGDLSVYWYQQSLDQGLQFLIQYYNGEERAKGNILERFSAQQFPDLHSELNLSSLELGDSALYFCASSVEGLGALGYGYTFGSGTRLTVV.

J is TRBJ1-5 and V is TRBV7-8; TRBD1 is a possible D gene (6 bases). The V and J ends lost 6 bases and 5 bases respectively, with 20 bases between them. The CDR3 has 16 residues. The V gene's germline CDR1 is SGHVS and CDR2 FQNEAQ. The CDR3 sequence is CASSPPEGGPDQPQHF. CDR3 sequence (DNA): TGTGCCAGCAGTCCCCCGGAGGGGGGGCCTGATCAGCCCCAGCATTTT.

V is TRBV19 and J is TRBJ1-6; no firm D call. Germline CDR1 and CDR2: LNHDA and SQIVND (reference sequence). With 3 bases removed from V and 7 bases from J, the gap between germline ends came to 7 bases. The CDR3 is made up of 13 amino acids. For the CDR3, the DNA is TGTGCCAGTAGTATCACCGCCAATTCACCCCTCCACTTT. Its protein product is CASSITANSPLHF.